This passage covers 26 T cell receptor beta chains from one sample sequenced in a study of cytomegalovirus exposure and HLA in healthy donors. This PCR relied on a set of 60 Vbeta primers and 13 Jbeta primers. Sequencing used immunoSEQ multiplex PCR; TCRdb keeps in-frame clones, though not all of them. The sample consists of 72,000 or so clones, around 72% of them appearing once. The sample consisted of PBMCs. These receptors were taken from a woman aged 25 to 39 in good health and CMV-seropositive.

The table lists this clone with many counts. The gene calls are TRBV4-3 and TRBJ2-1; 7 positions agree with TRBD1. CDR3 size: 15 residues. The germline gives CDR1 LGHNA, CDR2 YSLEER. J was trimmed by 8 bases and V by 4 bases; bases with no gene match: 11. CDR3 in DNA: TGCGCCAGCAGCCCATTCACGACAGGGTCCGATGAGCAGTTCTTC. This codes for CASSPFTTGSDEQFF.

The DNA of the CDR3 is TGCGCCAGCAGCCTCCTTGGGACAGATAGTTACGTCAATGAGCAGTTCTTC. Translation gives CASSLLGTDSYVNEQFF. The gene calls are TRBV4-1 and TRBJ2-1; 7 bases match TRBD1. The CDR3 is made up of 17 amino acids. CDR1 and CDR2 from the germline V gene are MGHRA and YSYEKL. Trimming at V came to 4 bases and at J to 6 bases, leaving 15 bases not matched to a gene.

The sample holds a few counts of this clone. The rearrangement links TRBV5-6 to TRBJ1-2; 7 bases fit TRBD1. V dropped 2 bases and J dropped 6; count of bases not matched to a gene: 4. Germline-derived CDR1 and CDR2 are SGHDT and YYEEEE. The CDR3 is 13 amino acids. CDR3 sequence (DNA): TGTGCCAGCAGCTTAGGGGGCGCCGATGGCTACACCTTC. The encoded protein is CASSLGGADGYTF. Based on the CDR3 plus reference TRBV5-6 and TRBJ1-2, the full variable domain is DAGVTQSPTHLIKTRGQQVTLRCSPKSGHDTVSWYQQALGQGPQFIFQYYEEEERQRGNFPDRFSGHQFPNYSSELNVNALLLGDSALYLCASSLGGADGYTFGSGTRLTVV.

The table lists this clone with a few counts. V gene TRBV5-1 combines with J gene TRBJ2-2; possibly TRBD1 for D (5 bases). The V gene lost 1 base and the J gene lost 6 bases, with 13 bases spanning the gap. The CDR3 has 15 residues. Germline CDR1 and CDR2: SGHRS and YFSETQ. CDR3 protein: CASSLQVAGPGELFF. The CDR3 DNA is TGCGCCAGCAGCTTGCAGGTAGCAGGGCCCGGGGAGCTGTTTTTT. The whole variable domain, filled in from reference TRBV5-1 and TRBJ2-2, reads KAGVTQTPRYLIKTRGQQVTLSCSPISGHRSVSWYQQTPGQGLQFLFEYFSETQRNKGNFPGRFSGRQFSNSRSEMNVSTLELGDSALYLCASSLQVAGPGELFFGEGSRLTVL.

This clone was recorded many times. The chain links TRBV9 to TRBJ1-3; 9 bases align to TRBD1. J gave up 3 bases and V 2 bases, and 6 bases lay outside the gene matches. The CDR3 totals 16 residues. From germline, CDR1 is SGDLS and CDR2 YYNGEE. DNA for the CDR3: TGTGCCAGCAGCGTCGATACAGGGGGCATTGGAAACACCATATATTTT. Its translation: CASSVDTGGIGNTIYF.

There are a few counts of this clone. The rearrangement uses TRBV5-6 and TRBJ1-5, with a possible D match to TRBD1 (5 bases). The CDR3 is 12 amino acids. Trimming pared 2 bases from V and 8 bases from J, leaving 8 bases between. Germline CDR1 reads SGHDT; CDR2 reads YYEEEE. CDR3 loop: CASSFGGEPQHF. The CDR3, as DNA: TGTGCCAGCAGCTTTGGGGGGGAGCCCCAGCATTTT.

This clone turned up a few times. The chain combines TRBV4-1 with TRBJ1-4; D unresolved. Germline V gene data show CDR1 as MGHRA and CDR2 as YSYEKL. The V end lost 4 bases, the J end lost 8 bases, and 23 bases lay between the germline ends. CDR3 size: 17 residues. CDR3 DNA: TGCGCCAGCAGCCGCATATCGTCAGTTGGCTCTAGGGAAAAACTGTTTTTT. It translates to CASSRISSVGSREKLFF.

The DNA for the CDR3 is TGTGCCAGCAGTGCCTTTCAAGAGACCCAGTACTTC. Residues: CASSAFQETQYF. The rearrangement joins TRBV6-1 to TRBJ2-5; D unclear. Trimming pared 4 bases from V and 2 bases from J, leaving 5 bases between. CDR1 is MNHNS, CDR2 SASEGT, per germline. This CDR3 comprises 12 residues.

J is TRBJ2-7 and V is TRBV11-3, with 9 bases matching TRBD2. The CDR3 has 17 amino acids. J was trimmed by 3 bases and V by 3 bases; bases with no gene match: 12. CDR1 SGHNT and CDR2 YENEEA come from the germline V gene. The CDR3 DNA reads TGTGCCAGCAGCTTGACTAGCGGACAATGGTATATCTACGAGCAGTACTTC. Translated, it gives CASSLTSGQWYIYEQYF.

The CDR3 DNA sequence: TGTGCCAGCAGCCCCTTGTGGGGATTAACAGGGGGAGACTATCAGCCCCAGCATTTT. It yields the protein CASSPLWGLTGGDYQPQHF. The chain has TRBV5-8 and TRBJ1-5; 8 nucleotides line up with TRBD1. Germline CDR1 and CDR2: SGHTS and YDEGEE. The CDR3 contains 19 residues. J lost 5 bases, V lost 4 bases, and 20 bases had no gene match.

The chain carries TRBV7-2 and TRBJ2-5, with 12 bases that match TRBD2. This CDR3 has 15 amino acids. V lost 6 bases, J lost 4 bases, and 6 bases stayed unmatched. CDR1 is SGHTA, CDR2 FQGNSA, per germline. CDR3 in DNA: TGTGCCAGCAGTCCACCGGGACTAGCGGGAGAGACCCAGTACTTC. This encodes CASSPPGLAGETQYF.

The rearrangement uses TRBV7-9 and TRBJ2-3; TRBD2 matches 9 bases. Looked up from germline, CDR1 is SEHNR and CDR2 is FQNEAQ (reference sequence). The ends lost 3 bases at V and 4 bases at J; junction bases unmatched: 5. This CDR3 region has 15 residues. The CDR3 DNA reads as TGTGCCAGCAGCTTCTTGCGGGAGGGCGCAGATACGCAGTATTTT. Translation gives CASSFLREGADTQYF.

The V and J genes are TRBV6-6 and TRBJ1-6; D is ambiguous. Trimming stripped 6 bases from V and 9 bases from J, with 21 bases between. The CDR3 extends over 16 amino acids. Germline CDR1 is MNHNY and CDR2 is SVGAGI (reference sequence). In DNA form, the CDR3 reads TGTGCCAGCAGACCCTCACCGGCCAGAGAGGGTTCACCCCTCCACTTT. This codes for CASRPSPAREGSPLHF.

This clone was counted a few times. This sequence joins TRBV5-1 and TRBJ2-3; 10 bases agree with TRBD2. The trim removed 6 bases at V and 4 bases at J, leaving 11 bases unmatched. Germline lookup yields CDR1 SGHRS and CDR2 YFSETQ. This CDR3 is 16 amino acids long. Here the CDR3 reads CASTALAAGGADTQYF. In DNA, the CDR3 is TGCGCCAGCACCGCCCTCGCAGCGGGAGGGGCAGATACGCAGTATTTT.

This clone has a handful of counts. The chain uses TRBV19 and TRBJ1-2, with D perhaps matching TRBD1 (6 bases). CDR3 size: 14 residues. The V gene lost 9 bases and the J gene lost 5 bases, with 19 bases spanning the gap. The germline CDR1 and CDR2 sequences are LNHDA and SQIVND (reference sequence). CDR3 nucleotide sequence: TGTGCCAGCGGAGAACAGGGACCCCTATATGGCTACACCTTC. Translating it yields CASGEQGPLYGYTF.

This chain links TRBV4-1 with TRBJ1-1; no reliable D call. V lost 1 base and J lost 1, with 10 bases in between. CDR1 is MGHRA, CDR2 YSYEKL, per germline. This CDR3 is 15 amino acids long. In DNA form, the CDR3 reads TGCGCCAGCAGCCAAGCGCCCGCGGAGAACACTGAAGCTTTCTTT. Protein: CASSQAPAENTEAFF.

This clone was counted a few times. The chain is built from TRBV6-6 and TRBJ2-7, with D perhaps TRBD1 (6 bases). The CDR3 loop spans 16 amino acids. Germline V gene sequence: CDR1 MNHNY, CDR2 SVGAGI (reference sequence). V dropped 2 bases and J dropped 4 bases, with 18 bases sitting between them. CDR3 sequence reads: CASSYPTGQLLYEQYF. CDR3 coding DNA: TGTGCCAGCAGTTACCCCACAGGACAGTTGCTATACGAGCAGTACTTC.

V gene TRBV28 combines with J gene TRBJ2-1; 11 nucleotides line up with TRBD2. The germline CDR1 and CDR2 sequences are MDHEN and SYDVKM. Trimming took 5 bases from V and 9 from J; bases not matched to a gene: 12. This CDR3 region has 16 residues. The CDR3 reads CASSPRGSGRVGEQFF. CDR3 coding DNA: TGTGCCAGCAGTCCTCGGGGTAGCGGGAGGGTTGGTGAGCAGTTCTTC.

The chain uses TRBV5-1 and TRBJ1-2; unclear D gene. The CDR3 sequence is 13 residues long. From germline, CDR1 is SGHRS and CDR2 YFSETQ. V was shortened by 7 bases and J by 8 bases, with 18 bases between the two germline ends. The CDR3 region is CASGISAGSGYTF. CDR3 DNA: TGCGCCAGCGGGATCAGTGCGGGATCGGGCTACACCTTC.

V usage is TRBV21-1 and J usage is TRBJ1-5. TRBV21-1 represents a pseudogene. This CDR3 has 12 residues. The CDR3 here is CAREYSNQPQHF. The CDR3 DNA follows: TGTGCCAGAGAGTATAGCAATCAGCCCCAGCATTTT.

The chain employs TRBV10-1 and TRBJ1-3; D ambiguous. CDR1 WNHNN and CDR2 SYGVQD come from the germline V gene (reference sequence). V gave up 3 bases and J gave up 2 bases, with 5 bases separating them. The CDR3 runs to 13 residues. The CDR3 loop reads CASSETTGNTIYF. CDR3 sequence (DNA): TGCGCCAGCAGTGAAACAACTGGAAACACCATATATTTT.

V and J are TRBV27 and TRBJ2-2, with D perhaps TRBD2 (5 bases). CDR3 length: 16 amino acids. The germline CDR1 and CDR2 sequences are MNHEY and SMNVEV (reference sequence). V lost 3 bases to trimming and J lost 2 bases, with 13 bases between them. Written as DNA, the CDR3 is TGTGCCAGCAGTTTCAGTCAGGACTTAAACACCGGGGAGCTGTTTTTT. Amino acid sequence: CASSFSQDLNTGELFF.

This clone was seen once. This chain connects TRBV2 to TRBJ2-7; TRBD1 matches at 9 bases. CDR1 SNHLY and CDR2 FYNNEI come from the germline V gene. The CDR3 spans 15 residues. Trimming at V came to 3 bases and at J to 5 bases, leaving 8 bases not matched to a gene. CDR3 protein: CASSDTGTGTDEQYF. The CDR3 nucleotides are TGTGCCAGCAGTGATACGGGGACAGGGACGGACGAGCAGTACTTC. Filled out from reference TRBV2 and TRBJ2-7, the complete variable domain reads EPEVTQTPSHQVTQMGQEVILRCVPISNHLYFYWYRQILGQKVEFLVSFYNNEISEKSEIFDDQFSVERPDGSNFTLKIRSTKLEDSAMYFCASSDTGTGTDEQYFGPGTRLTVT.

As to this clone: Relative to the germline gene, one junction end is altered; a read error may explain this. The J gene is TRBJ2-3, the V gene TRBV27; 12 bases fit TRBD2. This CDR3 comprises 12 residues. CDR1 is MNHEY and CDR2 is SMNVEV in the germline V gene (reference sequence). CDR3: CASSSGLAGMNF. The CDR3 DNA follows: TGTGCCAGCAGTTCGGGACTAGCGGGTATGAATTTT.

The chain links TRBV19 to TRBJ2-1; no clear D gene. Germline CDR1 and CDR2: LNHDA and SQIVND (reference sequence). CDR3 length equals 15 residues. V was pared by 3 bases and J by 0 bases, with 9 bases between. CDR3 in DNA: TGTGCCAGTAGTATTGCCCAGGTCTCCTACAATGAGCAGTTCTTC. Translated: CASSIAQVSYNEQFF.

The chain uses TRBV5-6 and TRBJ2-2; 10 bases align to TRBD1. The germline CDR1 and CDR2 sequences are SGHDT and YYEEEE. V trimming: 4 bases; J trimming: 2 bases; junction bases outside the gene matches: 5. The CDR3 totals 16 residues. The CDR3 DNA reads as TGTGCCAGCAGCCCCCGGGACAGGGGTAACACCGGGGAGCTGTTTTTT. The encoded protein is CASSPRDRGNTGELFF. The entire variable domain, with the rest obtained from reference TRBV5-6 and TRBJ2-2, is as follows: DAGVTQSPTHLIKTRGQQVTLRCSPKSGHDTVSWYQQALGQGPQFIFQYYEEEERQRGNFPDRFSGHQFPNYSSELNVNALLLGDSALYLCASSPRDRGNTGELFFGEGSRLTVL.